This TCR beta chain was sequenced for a study of metastatic and nonmetastatic thyroid tumors. Whole-study context: Across blood and tumor or nodule tissue, repertoires from malignant and benign thyroid patients were compared with one another.

The entire patient cohort was treatment-naive prior to thyroid surgery. TCRdb reanalyzed the PCR reads via MiXCR. The sample includes under 15,000 clones, 9% to 14% of them seen just once. The V gene end was trimmed by 4 bases and the J gene end by 5 bases; junction bases not matched to a gene: 10. This CDR3 is 15 amino acids long. From germline, CDR1 is SGHRS and CDR2 YFSETQ. This clone has ten or more counts. The rearrangement links TRBV5-1 to TRBJ2-3, with 7 bases aligning to TRBD1. Sequenced input: blood. The receptor comes from a female donor with papillary thyroid cancer or a benign thyroid nodule (not recorded which). Some clones in this sample may be carry-over from other donors' samples. The CDR3 reads CASSQTGVQGDTQYF. DNA of the CDR3: TGCGCCAGCAGCCAAACAGGGGTCCAGGGAGATACGCAGTATTTT. Together with reference TRBV5-1 and TRBJ2-3, the CDR3 gives the full variable domain: KAGVTQTPRYLIKTRGQQVTLSCSPISGHRSVSWYQQTPGQGLQFLFEYFSETQRNKGNFPGRFSGRQFSNSRSEMNVSTLELGDSALYLCASSQTGVQGDTQYFGPGTRLTVL.